This paragraph reports one TCR beta chain. Its antigen is currently not known. No base-level quality is on record; no much larger clone is a single base apart. Collaborating institutions collected whole blood in K2EDTA tubes following their own protocols. For TCRbeta analysis, collaborators shipped samples in one of three forms: frozen whole blood, isolated PBMCs, or DNA extracted from either of those sample types. TCRbeta CDR3 regions were amplified from genomic DNA using the immunoSEQ Assay, a bias-controlled multiplex PCR. Per the original workflow: The number of nucleated cells in each sample was estimated by amplification of reference gene primers within the assay. Sequence reads were collapsed and filtered to measure the absolute abundance of every unique TCRbeta CDR3 rearrangement. For each sample, productive Simpson clonality was calculated by taking the square root of Simpson's diversity index across productive rearrangements. TCRdb took over this immuneACCESS table, retaining in-frame rearrangements with V and J assigned. Such tables are incomplete; in checked studies, under half of the missing clones stem from an unresolved V gene, and the remainder is unexplained. That table furnishes V, J and clone size, whereas the DNA furnished D and trimming. The sample table records tens of thousands of clones; around 83% of these occur just once. Of the sample, less than 45% is held by the ten largest clones.

The sample comes from a study of blood T cell repertoires in COVID-19 (dated by TCRdb to 2019 to 2021). About the study as a whole: The collaborator samples originated in the United States, Italy and Spain and spanned the acute and convalescent phases of COVID-19. The material from the prospective study consisted of cDNA or gDNA derived from T cells, B-cell-depleted T cells, or PBMCs. Subjects who had been exposed to COVID-19, were actively infected with it, or had recovered from it provided the deeply sampled blood TCRbeta repertoires that made up the dataset. A freely available public database, intended as a resource for researchers studying the immune response to SARS-CoV-2, is where the repertoires were released. The samples were drawn from the first 160 participants of the ongoing ImmuneRACE study and from over a thousand subjects provided by 6 global collaborators. Nearly every sample came with metadata listing a de-identified subject ID, COVID-19 status, age in years and sex. Where available, HLA class I and class II types were taken from metadata supplied by the sample provider and were not determined by assay-based typing. Broader findings and caveats from the paper: The quantity of clinical and demographic metadata differed by source and by participant and was supplied without curation.

The CDR3, from cysteine to phenylalanine, totals 15 residues. Only the CDR3 part of the read is kept: 45 bases, read in frame from the first base. Via the germline V gene, CDR1 is MNHEY and CDR2 SVGEGT. Cut back by 0 bases and 2 bases, the V and J ends lie 8 bases apart. The receptor was isolated from a man at least 80 years old with acute or convalescent COVID-19. The rearrangement joined TRBV6-2 or TRBV6-3 to TRBJ1-5; no D gene call is confident. Sequenced sample: peripheral blood. At the DNA level, the sequence is TGTGCCAGCAGTTACTCGGGCGGGCGCAATCAGCCCCAGCATTTT. Its protein is CASSYSGGRNQPQHF.